This note documents a single T cell receptor (beta chain) sequence. Its specificity is unknown. Germline V gene sequence: CDR1 SGHVS, CDR2 FQNEAQ. V lost 1 base to trimming and J lost 4 bases; unmatched junction nucleotides: 14. The length of the CDR3 is 18 residues. This specimen belongs to a study of cytomegalovirus exposure and HLA in healthy donors. Study results and caveats: Excluded: some indistinguishable V segments such as TRBV6-2 and TRBV6-3. A later analysis appeared to link common viral pathogens to several of the most significant clusters.

The PCR employed 60 Vbeta primers together with 13 Jbeta primers. Clones were sequenced by immunoSEQ multiplex PCR, and TCRdb holds only the in-frame ones, with some missing. The sample lists some 130,000 clones, roughly three quarters occurring once. Sequenced: PBMCs. This TCR came from a man aged 30-40 years in good health and CMV-seronegative. This chain joins TRBV7-8 and TRBJ2-5; 8 bases are shared with TRBD1. As DNA, the CDR3 is TGTGCCAGCAGCTTAGGCTTTGGAGGGACAGGTCTTCTAGAGACCCAGTACTTC. This encodes CASSLGFGGTGLLETQYF.